Sequencing of this T cell receptor beta chain was carried out in a study of blood T cell repertoires in COVID-19. About the research overall: Researchers got acute and convalescent COVID-19 samples from the United States, Italy and Spain. PBMCs, B-cell-depleted T cells, or T cells provided the cDNA or gDNA that made up the material.

Clones were read by immunoSEQ multiplex PCR, and TCRdb kept only the in-frame ones, dropping some. The table records nearly 200,000 clones, 80% to 90% of them present only once. CDR1 LNHDA and CDR2 SQIVND come from the germline V gene (reference sequence). This CDR3 is built from 16 residues. Trimming left V 3 bases short and J 4 bases short, with 17 bases between. The chain joins TRBV19 to TRBJ2-3; possible D gene TRBD2, 6 bases. The material sequenced was peripheral blood. The origin of this receptor is a human donor in a cohort sampled during active COVID-19. As DNA, the CDR3 is TGTGCCAGTAGTATGGGGCCGGGACTCGGGGCAGATACGCAGTATTTT. It yields the protein CASSMGPGLGADTQYF.